The 12 T cell receptor beta chains presented below share a single source sample, sequenced in a study of identical twins. TCRdb ran MiXCR on the 5' RACE reads and lists one entry per CDR3 protein. The sample yields about 470,000 distinct CDR3 sequences, more than 20% seen once. A further study also used this sample, focusing on T cells expressing NK-cell markers.

Input material: CD4+ T cells sorted from blood. These receptors all come from a woman aged 18-35 years in good health.

The chain employs TRBV6-2 or TRBV6-3 and TRBJ2-3, with D maybe TRBD1 (5 bases). The V end lost 2 bases, the J end lost 1 base, and 10 bases lay between the germline ends. This CDR3 is built from 15 residues. Germline V CDR1 and CDR2: MNHEY, SVGEGT. Here the CDR3 reads CASSYPGMGTDTQYF. The DNA for the CDR3 is TGTGCCAGCAGTTACCCAGGGATGGGCACAGATACGCAGTATTTT.

There are a few counts of this clonotype. V usage is TRBV20-1 and J usage is TRBJ2-1, with 13 bases that match TRBD2. J lost 0 bases, V lost 5 bases, and 7 bases had no gene match. CDR3 length: 17 residues. CDR1 and CDR2 from the germline V gene are DFQATT and SNEGSKA (reference sequence). CDR3 sequence reads: CSAEILAGGSSYNEQFF. In DNA form, the CDR3 reads TGCAGTGCTGAGATACTAGCGGGGGGGAGCTCCTACAATGAGCAGTTCTTC.

This clonotype was seen a few times. The chain links TRBV5-5 to TRBJ2-7; 9 bases fit TRBD1. The CDR3 totals 15 residues. In germline, CDR1 is SGHKS, CDR2 YYEKEE (reference sequence). Trimming removed 4 bases from V and 3 bases from J; junction bases left unmatched: 8. As DNA, the CDR3 is TGTGCCAGCAGCGTGGACAGGGGCAGATTCTACGAGCAGTACTTC. This codes for CASSVDRGRFYEQYF.

This clonotype was counted many times. This rearrangement joins TRBV20-1 to TRBJ2-3; a possible D gene is TRBD2 (6 bases). CDR3 length: 14 residues. V dropped 6 bases and J dropped 6 bases, with 19 bases sitting between them. The germline CDR1 and CDR2 sequences are DFQATT and SNEGSKA (reference sequence). CDR3 DNA: TGCAGTGCGTGGGGTTCTTCACGGGAGGATACGCAGTATTTT. This codes for CSAWGSSREDTQYF.

This clonotype came up many times. The chain couples TRBV29-1 to TRBJ2-7; 14 bases match TRBD2. The CDR3 is 14 amino acids. Germline V gene lookup returns CDR1 SQVTM and CDR2 ANQGSEA. V dropped 4 bases and J dropped 7; count of bases not matched to a gene: 6. The CDR3 is CSVGGLAGGGEQYF. CDR3 coding DNA: TGCAGCGTTGGAGGACTAGCGGGAGGAGGGGAGCAGTACTTC.

The V gene is TRBV3-1, the J gene TRBJ2-6; D possibly uses TRBD1 or TRBD2 (6 bases each). Germline values: CDR1 LGHDT, CDR2 YNNKEL (reference sequence). There are 16 residues in the CDR3. V was pared by 4 bases and J by 1 base, with 11 bases between. CDR3 sequence: CASSRRGGSGANVLTF. In DNA, the CDR3 is TGTGCCAGCAGCCGACGAGGGGGGTCTGGGGCCAACGTCCTGACTTTC. The whole variable domain, filled in from reference TRBV3-1 and TRBJ2-6, reads DTAVSQTPKYLVTQMGNDKSIKCEQNLGHDTMYWYKQDSKKFLKIMFSYNNKELIINETVPNRFSPKSPDKAHLNLHINSLELGDSAVYFCASSRRGGSGANVLTFGAGSRLTVL.

Details on this clonotype: A read error may account for a junction end that differs from germline. V gene TRBV7-7 combines with J gene TRBJ1-4; maybe TRBD1 (6 bases). The germline V gene has CDR1 SSHAT and CDR2 FNYEAQ (reference sequence). The CDR3 length is 13 residues. CDR3 sequence reads: CASSLLPEGELFF. The CDR3 DNA reads as TGTGCTAGCAGCTTGCTCCCCGAGGGGGAACTGTTTTTT.

This clonotype has a handful of counts. This sequence joins TRBV14 and TRBJ1-2; D perhaps matches TRBD1 (6 bases). Germline assignment: CDR1 SGHDN and CDR2 FVKESK. Trimming removed 2 bases at V and 3 bases at J, with 13 bases between. The CDR3 consists of 15 residues. The CDR3 region has the DNA TGTGCCAGCAGCCAACTCCGGGACACAGACTATGGCTACACCTTC. This translates into CASSQLRDTDYGYTF.

The chain combines TRBV12-3 or TRBV12-4 with TRBJ2-1; weak D call: TRBD2 (5 bases). Between the trimmed V and J ends, which lost 4 bases and 5 bases, there was a span of 9 bases. The CDR3 consists of 13 residues. In DNA, the CDR3 is TGTGCCAGCAGTTCGAGCGGTAACAATGAGCAGTTCTTC. It translates to CASSSSGNNEQFF.

The chain employs TRBV29-1 and TRBJ2-1; D unresolved. Trimming removed 7 bases from V and 5 bases from J, with 9 bases in between. CDR1 and CDR2 from the germline V gene are SQVTM and ANQGSEA. This CDR3 comprises 11 residues. The CDR3 DNA reads as TGCAGCGGGGCTCTTAACAATGAGCAGTTCTTC. Its protein is CSGALNNEQFF.

Concerning this clonotype: A read error may be the cause here, since a much bigger clone is one base away. This chain uses TRBV12-3 or TRBV12-4 with TRBJ2-7; D not resolved. The CDR3 length is 13 residues. The CDR3 loop is CASSLASPYEPYF. The CDR3 coding sequence is TGTGCCAGCAGTTTGGCTTCCCCCTACGAGCCGTACTTC.

The chain carries TRBV3-1 and TRBJ2-7, with 9 bases matching TRBD1. The CDR3 length is 15 residues. The trim removed 3 bases at V and 2 bases at J, leaving 5 bases unmatched. Germline values: CDR1 LGHDT, CDR2 YNNKEL (reference sequence). CDR3 nucleotides: TGTGCCAGCAGCCAGACCGGGACAGGGCCCTACGAGCAGTACTTC. The encoded protein is CASSQTGTGPYEQYF.